The present entry profiles one T cell receptor (beta chain) with its context. The antigen this receptor binds is unknown. Base qualities are missing; no much larger clone stands one base away. The entry originates in a study of blood T cell repertoires in COVID-19 (dated by TCRdb to 2019 to 2021). About the study as a whole: Samples covering the acute and convalescent phases of COVID-19 were provided by collaborators in the United States, Italy and Spain. Samples were obtained from the ongoing ImmuneRACE study (first 160 participants) and from 1,000 to 1,500 subjects provided by 6 global collaborators. The material from the prospective study consisted of cDNA or gDNA derived from T cells, B-cell-depleted T cells, or PBMCs. Deeply sampled blood TCRbeta repertoires from subjects exposed to, actively infected with, or recovered from COVID-19 were included in the dataset. Sample metadata almost always included a de-identified subject ID, COVID-19 status, age in years and sex. The repertoires were released in a freely available public database intended as a resource for research on the immune response to SARS-CoV-2. HLA class I and class II types, where available, came from metadata supplied by the sample provider rather than from assay-based typing.

Whole blood was collected in K2EDTA tubes by collaborating institutions according to the institutions' own protocols. Collaborator samples were shipped for TCRbeta analysis as frozen whole blood, isolated PBMCs, or DNA extracted from either sample type. TCRbeta CDR3 regions were amplified from genomic DNA using the immunoSEQ Assay, a bias-controlled multiplex PCR. The paper's processing steps were these. The number of nucleated cells in each sample was estimated by amplification of reference gene primers within the assay. To quantify the absolute abundance of each unique TCRbeta CDR3 rearrangement, sequence reads were collapsed and filtered. Productive Simpson clonality was computed per sample as the square root of Simpson's diversity index over productive rearrangements. In TCRdb, the immuneACCESS table is reduced to in-frame sequences with V and J assigned. These tables do not hold every clone; where another copy was compared, an unresolved V gene accounts for under half, and the others remain unexplained. The V and J calls and clone size come from that table; D and trimming were worked out from the DNA. The sample has around 150,000 clones on record, approximately 82% of them singletons. 5.5% to 8% of the sample is held by the ten biggest clonotypes.

CDR1 and CDR2, looked up from the germline V gene, are SGHTA and FQGNSA. V is reduced by 5 bases and J by 1 base, leaving a spacing of 11 bases between them. Measured from the cysteine to the phenylalanine, the CDR3 is 14 residues long. Solely the CDR3 DNA is kept, with 42 bases framed from the first base. The study at large found these results: Clinical and demographic metadata were provided uncurated, with the amount varying by source and participant.

This sequence was found in a woman aged 45-65 years in a cohort sampled during active or convalescent COVID-19. The material sequenced was peripheral blood. The V gene is TRBV7-2 and the J gene is TRBJ1-2; a tentative D call is TRBD1 (5 bases match). The sequence in DNA is TGTGCCAGCAGCAACAGACAGATTAACTATGGCTACACCTTC. Translated, this gives CASSNRQINYGYTF.